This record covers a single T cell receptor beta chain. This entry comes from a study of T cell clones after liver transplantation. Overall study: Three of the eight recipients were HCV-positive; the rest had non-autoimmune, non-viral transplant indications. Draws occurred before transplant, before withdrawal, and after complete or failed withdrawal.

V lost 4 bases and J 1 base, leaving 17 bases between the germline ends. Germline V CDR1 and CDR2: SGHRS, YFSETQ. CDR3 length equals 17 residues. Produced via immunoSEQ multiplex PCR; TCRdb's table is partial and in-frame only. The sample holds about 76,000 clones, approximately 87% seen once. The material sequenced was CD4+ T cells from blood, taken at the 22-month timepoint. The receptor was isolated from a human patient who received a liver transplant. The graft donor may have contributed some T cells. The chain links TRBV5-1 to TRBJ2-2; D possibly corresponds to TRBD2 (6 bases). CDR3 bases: TGCGCCAGCAGCCAACAAGGCGGGCGGGGGAACACCGGGGAGCTGTTTTTT. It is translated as CASSQQGGRGNTGELFF.